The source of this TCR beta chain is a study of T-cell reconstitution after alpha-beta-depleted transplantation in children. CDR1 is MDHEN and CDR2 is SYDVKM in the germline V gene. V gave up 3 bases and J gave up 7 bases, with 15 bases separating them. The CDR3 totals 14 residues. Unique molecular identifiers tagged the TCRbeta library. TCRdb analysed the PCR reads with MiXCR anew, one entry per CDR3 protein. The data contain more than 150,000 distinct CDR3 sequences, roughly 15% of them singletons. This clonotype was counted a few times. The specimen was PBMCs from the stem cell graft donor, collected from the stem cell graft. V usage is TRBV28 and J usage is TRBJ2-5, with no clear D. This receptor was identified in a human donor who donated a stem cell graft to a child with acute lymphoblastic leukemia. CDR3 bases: TGTGCCAGCAGTTTCGGTGGGAATTATAGGACCCAGTACTTC. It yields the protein CASSFGGNYRTQYF.